This TCR beta chain was recovered during a study of identical twins. Donors uniformly comprised healthy Caucasians. TCRdb passed the 5' RACE reads through MiXCR, listing each CDR3 protein once. Of roughly 1.6 million distinct CDR3 sequences detected, about 32% appear once; the ten largest clones hold around 0.3%. There are a few counts of this clonotype. Its antigen is not known. The CDR3 runs 15 residues. Trimming removed 4 bases from V and 1 base from J; junction bases left unmatched: 8. Germline V gene sequence: CDR1 SGHRS, CDR2 YFSETQ. Notes on the study in general: Without tracking the same donors, conclusions rested on cross-sectional statistical analysis. With abundant cord blood beta clonotypes, insertions were fewer; memory repertoires showed no such pattern. Twins' excess sharing was less marked for out-of-frame beta sequences.

The V call is TRBV5-1, the J call TRBJ2-7, with 7 bases matching TRBD2. The receptor was derived from a newborn girl in good health. Sequenced input: cord blood. The CDR3 DNA reads as TGCGCCAGCAGCGCTTTGCGGGAGTGGTCCTACGAGCAGTACTTC. Encoded protein: CASSALREWSYEQYF. The whole variable domain, filled in from reference TRBV5-1 and TRBJ2-7, reads KAGVTQTPRYLIKTRGQQVTLSCSPISGHRSVSWYQQTPGQGLQFLFEYFSETQRNKGNFPGRFSGRQFSNSRSEMNVSTLELGDSALYLCASSALREWSYEQYFGPGTRLTVT.